These T cell receptor beta chains were read from a single sample in a study of cytomegalovirus exposure and HLA in healthy donors. Assay: immunoSEQ multiplex PCR; the TCRdb copy retains only in-frame clones and omits some. The sample contains about 130,000 clones, 75% to 90% of which appear only once. The sequencing input was PBMCs. The receptors come from a woman aged 25-40 years in good health and CMV-seropositive. Both conserved end residues are part of each CDR3. D genes are given only for firm matches. Clone size is shown for a subset of rows, as once, few, many or a class of expanded clone.

size: -; V: TRBV5-6; J: TRBJ2-4; D: -; DNA: TGTGCCAGCAGCCCTAGATCCCCGACGGGAGTGGACTTC; CDR3: CASSPRSPTGVDF
size: -; V: TRBV28; J: TRBJ1-1; D: TRBD1; DNA: TGTGCCAGCAGTTTAGCGGCCCAGACAGGGCCCACTGAAGCTTTCTTT; CDR3: CASSLAAQTGPTEAFF
size: -; V: TRBV27; J: TRBJ1-2; D: TRBD1; DNA: TGTGCCAGCAGTTCCGGACAGGGGCCACCTGAAGGCTACACCTTC; CDR3: CASSSGQGPPEGYTF
size: few; V: TRBV15; J: TRBJ1-3; D: -; DNA: TGTGCCACCAGGTTGGGACTTGGAAACACCATATATTTT; CDR3: CATRLGLGNTIYF
size: -; V: TRBV5-4; J: TRBJ2-1; D: TRBD2; DNA: TGTGCCAGCAGCTTGGGGGGGTCGGGCGGGGGGTACAATGAGCAGTTCTTC; CDR3: CASSLGGSGGGYNEQFF
size: -; V: TRBV29-1; J: TRBJ1-1; D: -; DNA: TGCAGCGTTGAAGGACAGGCGAACACTGAAGCTTTCTTT; CDR3: CSVEGQANTEAFF
size: -; V: TRBV18; J: TRBJ2-2; D: -; DNA: TGTGCCAGCTCACTAGACACCGGGGAGCTGTTTTTT; CDR3: CASSLDTGELFF
size: -; V: TRBV10-3; J: TRBJ1-4; D: TRBD1; DNA: TGTGCCATCAGCACAGGGGGCCCATATGAAAAACTGTTTTTT; CDR3: CAISTGGPYEKLFF
size: -; V: TRBV5-1; J: TRBJ1-4; D: -; DNA: TGCGCCAGCAGCTTGGGGGGGGCTAATGAAAAACTGTTTTTT; CDR3: CASSLGGANEKLFF
size: once; V: TRBV5-4; J: TRBJ2-2; D: TRBD1; DNA: TGTGCCAGCAGCTCCGGGACAGGGCTAACCGGGGAGCTGTTTTTT; CDR3: CASSSGTGLTGELFF
size: once; V: TRBV18; J: TRBJ2-7; D: -; DNA: TGTGCCAGCTCACCAGGACTTCAGGACGAGCAGTACTTC; CDR3: CASSPGLQDEQYF
size: -; V: TRBV7-9; J: TRBJ1-5; D: -; DNA: TGTGCCAGCAGCTCAAGCGGGGAAACTCAGCCCCAGCATTTT; CDR3: CASSSSGETQPQHF
size: -; V: TRBV18; J: TRBJ2-1; D: TRBD1; DNA: TGTGCCAGCTCACCACGGGGGACAGGGGGCTTTGAGCAGTTCTTC; CDR3: CASSPRGTGGFEQFF
size: -; V: TRBV11-2; J: TRBJ2-1; D: -; DNA: TGTGCCAGCAGCTTAAGGGAGTCAGTGAATGAGCAGTTCTTC; CDR3: CASSLRESVNEQFF
size: once; V: TRBV2; J: TRBJ1-1; D: -; DNA: TGTGCCTTGGGAGGGTATGAGGAGGCAGGGCACACTGAAGCTTTCTTT; CDR3: CALGGYEEAGHTEAFF
size: once; V: TRBV5-6; J: TRBJ2-5; D: -; DNA: TGTGCCAGCGGTGAGGGGACTCAAGAGACCCAGTACTTC; CDR3: CASGEGTQETQYF
size: -; V: TRBV2; J: TRBJ1-6; D: -; DNA: TGTGCCATCCGGGCGGGGAGGGATAATTCACCCCTCCACTTT; CDR3: CAIRAGRDNSPLHF
size: -; V: TRBV5-4; J: TRBJ2-2; D: -; DNA: TGTGCCAGCAGCTTCGCGTCTAGCGAAACCGGGGAGCTGTTTTTT; CDR3: CASSFASSETGELFF
size: -; V: TRBV2; J: TRBJ1-4; D: -; DNA: TGTGCCAGCAGAGCGACAGGTCCTAGTAATGAAAAACTGTTTTTT; CDR3: CASRATGPSNEKLFF
size: -; V: TRBV29-1; J: TRBJ2-3; D: -; DNA: TGCAGCGTTCGCGGCTCTAGCACAGATACGCAGTATTTT; CDR3: CSVRGSSTDTQYF
size: once; V: TRBV6-1; J: TRBJ2-2; D: -; DNA: TGTGCCAGCAGCGGAGTCTATATTGGCGGGGAGCTGTTTTTT; CDR3: CASSGVYIGGELFF
size: -; V: TRBV2; J: TRBJ1-1; D: -; DNA: TGTGCCAGCAGTGAACGACAGATGTCACCTGAAGCTTTCTTT; CDR3: CASSERQMSPEAFF